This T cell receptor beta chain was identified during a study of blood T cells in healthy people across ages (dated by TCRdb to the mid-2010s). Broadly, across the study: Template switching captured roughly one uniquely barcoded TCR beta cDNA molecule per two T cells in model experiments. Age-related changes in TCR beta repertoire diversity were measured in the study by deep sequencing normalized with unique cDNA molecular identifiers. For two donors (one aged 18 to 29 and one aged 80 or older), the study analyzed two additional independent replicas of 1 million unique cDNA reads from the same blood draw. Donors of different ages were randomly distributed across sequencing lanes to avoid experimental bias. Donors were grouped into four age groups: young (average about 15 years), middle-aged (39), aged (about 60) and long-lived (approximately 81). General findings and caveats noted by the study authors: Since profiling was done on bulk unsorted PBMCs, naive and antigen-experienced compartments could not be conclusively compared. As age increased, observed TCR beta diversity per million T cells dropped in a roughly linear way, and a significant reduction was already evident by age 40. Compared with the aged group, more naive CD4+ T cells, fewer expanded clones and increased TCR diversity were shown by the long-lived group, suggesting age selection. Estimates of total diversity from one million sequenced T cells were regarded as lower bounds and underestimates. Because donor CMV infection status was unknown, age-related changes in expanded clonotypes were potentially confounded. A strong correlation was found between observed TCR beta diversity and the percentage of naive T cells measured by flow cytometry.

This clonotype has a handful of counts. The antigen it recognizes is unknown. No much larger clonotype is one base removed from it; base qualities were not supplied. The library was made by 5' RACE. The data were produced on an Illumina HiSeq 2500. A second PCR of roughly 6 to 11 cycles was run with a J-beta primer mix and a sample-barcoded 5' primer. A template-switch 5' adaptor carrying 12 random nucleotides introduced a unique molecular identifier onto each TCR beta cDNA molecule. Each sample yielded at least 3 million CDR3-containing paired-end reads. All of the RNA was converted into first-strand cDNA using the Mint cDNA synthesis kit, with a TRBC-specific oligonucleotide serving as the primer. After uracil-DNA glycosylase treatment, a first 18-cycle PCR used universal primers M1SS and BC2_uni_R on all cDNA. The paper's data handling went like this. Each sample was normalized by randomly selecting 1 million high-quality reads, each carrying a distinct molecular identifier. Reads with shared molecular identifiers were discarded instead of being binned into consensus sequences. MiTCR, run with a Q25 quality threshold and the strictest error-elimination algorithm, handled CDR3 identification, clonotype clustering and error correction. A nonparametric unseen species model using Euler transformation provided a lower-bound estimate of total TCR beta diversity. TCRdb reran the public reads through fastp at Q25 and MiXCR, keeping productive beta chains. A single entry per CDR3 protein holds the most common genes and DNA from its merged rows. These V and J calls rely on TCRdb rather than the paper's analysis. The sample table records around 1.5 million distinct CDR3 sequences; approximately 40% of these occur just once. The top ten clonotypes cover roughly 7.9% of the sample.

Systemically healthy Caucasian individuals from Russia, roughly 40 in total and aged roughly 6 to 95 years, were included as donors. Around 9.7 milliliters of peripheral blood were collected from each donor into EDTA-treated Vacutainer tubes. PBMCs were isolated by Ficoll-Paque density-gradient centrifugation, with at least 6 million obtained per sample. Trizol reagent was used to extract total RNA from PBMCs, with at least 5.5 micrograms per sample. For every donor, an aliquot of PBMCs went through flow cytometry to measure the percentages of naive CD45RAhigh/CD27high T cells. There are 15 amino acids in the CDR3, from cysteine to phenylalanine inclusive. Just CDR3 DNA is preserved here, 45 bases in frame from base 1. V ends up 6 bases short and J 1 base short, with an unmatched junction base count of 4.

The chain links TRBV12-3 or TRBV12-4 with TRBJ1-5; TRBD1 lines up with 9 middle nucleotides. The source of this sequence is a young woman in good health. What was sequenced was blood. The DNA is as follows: TGTGCCAGCAGGACTGGGACAGGGAGCAATCAGCCCCAGCATTTT. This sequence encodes CASRTGTGSNQPQHF.